The entry that follows covers one T cell receptor (beta chain) sequence. This clone may be a read error of a much larger clone one base away. The length of the CDR3 is 15 residues. Germline CDR1 reads SGHRS; CDR2 reads YFSETQ. Deletions cut 2 bases from V and 2 bases from J, with 12 bases between. This specimen belongs to a study of CD8+CD57+ T cells in acquired aplastic anemia. About the research overall: Sorted cells (CD4+ and CD8+) yielded DNA amounts that averaged about 2.9 ug.

Sequencing was done on patients that had shown CD8+CD57+ cell expansion by flow cytometry. The TCR beta profiling, which covered VDJ combination and CDR3 sequence, was carried out using genomic DNA as the template. TCRdb re-analysed the reads in MiXCR, keeping a single row per CDR3 protein. The profile shows 210,000 or so distinct CDR3 sequences, 40% to 60% of them singletons. The sequencing sample was made of sorted CD4+, CD8+, or CD8+CD57+ T cells (not recorded which) from PBMCs. This chain links TRBV5-1 with TRBJ2-3, with D possibly being TRBD1 (5 bases). The source is a human donor with aplastic anemia. The CDR3 nucleotides are TGCGCCAGCAGCTTATGCGGACAAGACACAGATACGCAGTATTTT. This translates into CASSLCGQDTDTQYF. Full variable domain (outside the CDR3, taken from reference TRBV5-1 and TRBJ2-3): KAGVTQTPRYLIKTRGQQVTLSCSPISGHRSVSWYQQTPGQGLQFLFEYFSETQRNKGNFPGRFSGRQFSNSRSEMNVSTLELGDSALYLCASSLCGQDTDTQYFGPGTRLTVL.